The following is a T cell receptor (beta chain) sequence with its context. Its antigen is undetermined. Trimming left V 0 bases short and J 8 bases short, with 13 bases between. This CDR3 comprises 13 residues. Germline V gene data show CDR1 as DFQATT and CDR2 as SNEGSKA (reference sequence). Using RNA transcripts as the source, TCR beta CDR3 regions were amplified. A first-round RT-PCR of the TCR CDR3 used the HTBI primer set. TCRdb re-called the multiplex PCR reads with MiXCR, one entry per CDR3 protein. Of over 700,000 distinct CDR3 sequences in the sample, approximately 40% were seen once. The data were obtained in a study of T cells in Graves' hyperthyroidism and ophthalmopathy. Study-wide points: Researchers report that a 13 V-J model separated ophthalmopathy from stable hyperthyroidism. Blood also contained most expanded thyroid clonotypes above 0.001.

Researchers barred patients who had uncontrolled infection, other autoimmune disease, pregnancy or lactation. Clinicians diagnosed patients from clinical symptoms, serum thyroxine and TRAb, thyroid ultrasound and orbital computed tomography. The sequence was obtained from a woman aged 40 to 49 with Graves' hyperthyroidism. The V and J genes are TRBV20-1 and TRBJ1-2; D remains unclear. The sample consisted of blood. CDR3 bases: TGCAGTGCTAGAGATTTGAGTTTGTGGGGCTACACCTTC. It is translated as CSARDLSLWGYTF.